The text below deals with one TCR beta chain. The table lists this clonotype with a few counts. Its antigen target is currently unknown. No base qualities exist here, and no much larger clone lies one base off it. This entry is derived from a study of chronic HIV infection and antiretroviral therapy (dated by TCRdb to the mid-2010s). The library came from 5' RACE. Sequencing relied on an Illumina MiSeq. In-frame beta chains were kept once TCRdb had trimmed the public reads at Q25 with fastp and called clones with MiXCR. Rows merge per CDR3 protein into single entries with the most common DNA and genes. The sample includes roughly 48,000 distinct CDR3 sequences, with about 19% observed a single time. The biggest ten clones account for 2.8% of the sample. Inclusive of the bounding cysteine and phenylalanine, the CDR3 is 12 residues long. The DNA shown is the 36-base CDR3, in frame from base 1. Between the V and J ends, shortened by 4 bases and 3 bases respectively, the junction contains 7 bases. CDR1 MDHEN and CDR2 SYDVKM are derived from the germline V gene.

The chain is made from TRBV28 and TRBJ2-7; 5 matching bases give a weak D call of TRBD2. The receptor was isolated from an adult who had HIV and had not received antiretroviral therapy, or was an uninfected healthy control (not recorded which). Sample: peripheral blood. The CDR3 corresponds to CASSWTFYEQYF. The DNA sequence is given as TGTGCCAGCAGTTGGACTTTCTACGAGCAGTACTTC.